These T cell receptor beta chains were read from a single sample in a study of monozygotic twins with inflammatory bowel disease. TCRdb re-called the 5' RACE reads and catalogs CDR3 proteins one per entry, DNA excluded. The specimen's table records approximately 150,000 distinct CDR3 sequences. The sequencing sample was made of blood. All receptors come from a human donor with ulcerative colitis or Crohn's disease, or a healthy co-twin of an affected twin (not recorded which). CDR3s include the opening cysteine and the closing phenylalanine or tryptophan. Fields, in order: V gene, J gene, CDR3 protein.

>TRBV6-5|TRBJ2-7
CASSYLGQAGTRAYEQYF
>TRBV5-1|TRBJ2-2
CASSFSSPVSAWELFF
>TRBV10-3|TRBJ1-2
CAIQGGGADYGYTF
>TRBV27|TRBJ2-5
CASSETGGQETQYF
>TRBV12-3/TRBV12-4|TRBJ1-4
CASSDRQGATNEKLFF
>TRBV7-6|TRBJ2-7
CASSLELGEQYF
>TRBV19|TRBJ1-4
CASGVSAANEKLFF
>TRBV13|TRBJ2-7
CASSSSGSYEQYF
>TRBV6-5|TRBJ1-4
CASSYSTRGREKLFF
>TRBV6-1|TRBJ1-4
CASSPRTGRGEKLFF
>TRBV7-2|TRBJ1-4
CASSLGTNEKLFF
>TRBV21-1|TRBJ1-4
CASSKVSQTVSPNEKLFF
>TRBV19|TRBJ1-1
CASSITRPGQGLTEAFF
>TRBV5-1|TRBJ2-7
CASSSGHTGTGWMWGYEQYF
>TRBV7-3|TRBJ2-3
CASSLGLATRTDTQYF
>TRBV29-1|TRBJ2-2
CSVEVSDTGELFF
>TRBV5-1|TRBJ1-3
CASSLFAGSGNTIYF
>TRBV29-1|TRBJ1-3
CSVAQVSGNTIYF
>TRBV7-2|TRBJ1-2
CASSLGLVANYGYTF
>TRBV5-1|TRBJ2-7
CASSPPQGSHEQYF
>TRBV11-2|TRBJ2-3
CASSPLGSGLTSTDTQYF
>TRBV6-5|TRBJ1-1
CASKRFLGQGHMNTEAFF
>TRBV15|TRBJ2-5
CATSRVLLGGAETQYF
>TRBV7-3|TRBJ1-3
CASSLGPEGNSGNTIYF
>TRBV5-1|TRBJ2-2
CVSSLEAVNTGELFF
>TRBV20-1|TRBJ2-3
CSARDSLRGTDTQYF
>TRBV10-2|TRBJ1-5
CASSVNGGPQHF
>TRBV20-1|TRBJ1-5
CSASEGPSQPQHF
>TRBV12-3/TRBV12-4|TRBJ2-7
CASSPSWGSYEQYF